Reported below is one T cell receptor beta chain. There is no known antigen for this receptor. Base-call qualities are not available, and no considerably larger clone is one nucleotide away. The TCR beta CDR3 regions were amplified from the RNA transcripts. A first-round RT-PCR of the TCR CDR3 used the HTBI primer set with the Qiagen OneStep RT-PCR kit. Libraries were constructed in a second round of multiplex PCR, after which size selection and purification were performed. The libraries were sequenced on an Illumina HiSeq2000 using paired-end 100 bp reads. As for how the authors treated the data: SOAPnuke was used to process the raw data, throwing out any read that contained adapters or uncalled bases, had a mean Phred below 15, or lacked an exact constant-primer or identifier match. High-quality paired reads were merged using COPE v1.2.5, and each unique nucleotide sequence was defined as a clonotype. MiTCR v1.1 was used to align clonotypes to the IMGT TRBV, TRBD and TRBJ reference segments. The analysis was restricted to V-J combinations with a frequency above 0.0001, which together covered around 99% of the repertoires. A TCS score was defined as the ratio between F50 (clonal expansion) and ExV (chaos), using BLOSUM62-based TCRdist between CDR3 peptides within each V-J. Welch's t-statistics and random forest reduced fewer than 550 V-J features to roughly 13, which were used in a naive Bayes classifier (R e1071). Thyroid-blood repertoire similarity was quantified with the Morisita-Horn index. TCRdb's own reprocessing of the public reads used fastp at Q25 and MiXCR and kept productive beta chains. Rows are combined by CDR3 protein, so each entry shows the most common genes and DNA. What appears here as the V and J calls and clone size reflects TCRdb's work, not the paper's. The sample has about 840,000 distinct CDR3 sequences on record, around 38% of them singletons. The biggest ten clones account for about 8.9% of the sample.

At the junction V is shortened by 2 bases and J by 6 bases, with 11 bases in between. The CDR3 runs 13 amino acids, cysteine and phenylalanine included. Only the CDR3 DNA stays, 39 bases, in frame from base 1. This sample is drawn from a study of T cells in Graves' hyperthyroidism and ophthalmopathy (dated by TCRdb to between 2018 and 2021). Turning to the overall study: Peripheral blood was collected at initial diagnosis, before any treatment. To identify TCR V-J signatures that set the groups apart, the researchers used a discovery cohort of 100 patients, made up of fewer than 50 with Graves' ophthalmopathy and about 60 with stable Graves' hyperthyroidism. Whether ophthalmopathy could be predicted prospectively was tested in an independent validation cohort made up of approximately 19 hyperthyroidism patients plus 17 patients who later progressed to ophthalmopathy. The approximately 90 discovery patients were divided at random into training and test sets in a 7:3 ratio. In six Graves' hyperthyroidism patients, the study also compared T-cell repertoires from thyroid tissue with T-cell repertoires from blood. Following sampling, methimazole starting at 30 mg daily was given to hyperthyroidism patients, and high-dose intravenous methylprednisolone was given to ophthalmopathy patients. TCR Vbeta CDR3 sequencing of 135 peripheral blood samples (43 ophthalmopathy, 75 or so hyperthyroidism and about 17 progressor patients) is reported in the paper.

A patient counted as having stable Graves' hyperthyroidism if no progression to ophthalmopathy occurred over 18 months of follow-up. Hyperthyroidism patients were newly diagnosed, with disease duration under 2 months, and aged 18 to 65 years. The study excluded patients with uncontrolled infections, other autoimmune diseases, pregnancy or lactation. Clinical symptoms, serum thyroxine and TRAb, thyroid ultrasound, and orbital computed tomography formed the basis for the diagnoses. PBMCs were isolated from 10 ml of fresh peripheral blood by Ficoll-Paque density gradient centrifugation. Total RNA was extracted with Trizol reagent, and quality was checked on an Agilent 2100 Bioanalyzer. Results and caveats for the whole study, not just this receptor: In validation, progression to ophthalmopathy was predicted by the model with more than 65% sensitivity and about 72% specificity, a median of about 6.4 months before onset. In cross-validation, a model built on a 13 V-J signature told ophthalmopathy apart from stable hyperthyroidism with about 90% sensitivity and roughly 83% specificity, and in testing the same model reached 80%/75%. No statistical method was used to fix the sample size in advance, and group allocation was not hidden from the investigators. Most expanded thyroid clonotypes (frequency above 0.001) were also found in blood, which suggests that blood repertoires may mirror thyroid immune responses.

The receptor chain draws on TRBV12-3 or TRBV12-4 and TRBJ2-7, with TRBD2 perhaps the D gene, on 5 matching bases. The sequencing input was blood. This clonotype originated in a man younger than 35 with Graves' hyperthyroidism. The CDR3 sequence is CASSLNNGLEQYF. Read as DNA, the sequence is TGTGCCAGCAGTTTAAACAATGGACTCGAGCAGTACTTC.